A single sample gave rise to the 29 T cell receptor beta chains below, sequenced in a study of cytomegalovirus exposure and HLA in healthy donors. Primers for the PCR totalled 60 Vbeta and 13 Jbeta. Sequencing was performed with immunoSEQ multiplex PCR; in TCRdb, only in-frame clones are kept and a portion is missing. Altogether around 130,000 clones are present, 80% being singletons, with the ten largest covering approximately 4%. The sequenced sample was PBMCs. The receptors come from a woman aged 40 to 50 in good health and CMV-seronegative.

This clone was seen only a few times. The chain couples TRBV5-6 to TRBJ1-5; tentative D call: TRBD1 (5 bases). Germline assignment: CDR1 SGHDT and CDR2 YYEEEE. The germline V and J ends were trimmed by 4 bases and 9 bases, with 11 bases remaining between them. The CDR3 contains 12 residues. The CDR3 region is CASSPREGPQHF. CDR3 in DNA: TGTGCCAGCAGCCCCAGGGAAGGGCCCCAGCATTTT.

The chain is built from TRBV7-3 and TRBJ1-2; 12 positions match TRBD1. The V and J ends lost 5 bases and 4 bases, in that order; junction bases with no gene match: 14. Per germline, CDR1 SGHTA and CDR2 FQGTGA. This CDR3 region has 18 residues. DNA of the CDR3: TGTGCCAGCAGCCACCCGGGACAGGGGGCTTCAGCGGGCTATGGCTACACCTTC. Residues: CASSHPGQGASAGYGYTF. Full variable domain (remainder filled in from reference TRBV7-3 and TRBJ1-2): GAGVSQTPSNKVTEKGKYVELRCDPISGHTALYWYRQSLGQGPEFLIYFQGTGAADDSGLPNDRFFAVRPEGSVSTLKIQRTERGDSAVYLCASSHPGQGASAGYGYTFGSGTRLTVV.

The chain is built from TRBV6-5 and TRBJ1-2; the D gene is possibly TRBD1 (6 bases). CDR1 and CDR2 from the germline V gene are MNHEY and SVGAGI. V lost 2 bases and J 5 bases, leaving 9 bases between the germline ends. This CDR3 region has 13 residues. The CDR3 is CASSYDGQYGYTF. CDR3 DNA: TGTGCCAGCAGTTACGACGGACAGTATGGCTACACCTTC.

The table lists this clone with a few counts. The chain employs TRBV4-3 and TRBJ2-7; 8 nucleotides line up with TRBD1. Looked up from germline, CDR1 is LGHNA and CDR2 is YSLEER. The length of the CDR3 is 16 residues. The V gene end was trimmed by 0 bases and the J gene end by 0 bases; junction bases not matched to a gene: 4. In DNA form, the CDR3 reads TGCGCCAGCAGCCAAGATTCAGGGGGCGGCTCCTACGAGCAGTACTTC. Protein sequence: CASSQDSGGGSYEQYF.

V usage is TRBV6-1 and J usage is TRBJ2-1; 8 bases agree with TRBD2. This CDR3 has 15 amino acids. V was clipped by 1 base and J by 4 bases; unmatched bases: 3. The germline gives CDR1 MNHNS, CDR2 SASEGT. CDR3 sequence (DNA): TGTGCCAGCAGTGAAGAACTAGCGGTTTACAATGAGCAGTTCTTC. Its protein is CASSEELAVYNEQFF.

The chain recombines TRBV7-2 with TRBJ2-5; D unclear. This CDR3 has 13 amino acids. Trimming shortened V by 1 base and J by 5 bases, and 8 bases separated the two germline ends. From germline, CDR1 is SGHTA and CDR2 FQGNSA. In nucleotides, the CDR3 is TGTGCCAGCAGCTTAGGGGTCAGGGAGACCCAGTACTTC. This encodes CASSLGVRETQYF.

The gene calls are TRBV4-3 and TRBJ2-1; TRBD2 might be the D (5 bases). From germline, CDR1 is LGHNA and CDR2 YSLEER. Trimming cost V 5 bases and J 4 bases, with 15 bases left between them. The CDR3 extends over 15 amino acids. The CDR3 reads CASSSGPRGYNEQFF. The CDR3 DNA follows: TGCGCCAGCAGCTCCGGACCAAGAGGGTACAATGAGCAGTTCTTC.

The J gene is TRBJ1-2, the V gene TRBV4-2; D possibly corresponds to TRBD1 (6 bases). Trimming left V 2 bases short and J 6 bases short, with 13 bases between. The V gene's germline CDR1 is LGHNA and CDR2 YNFKEQ. CDR3 length equals 14 residues. The DNA of the CDR3 is TGTGCCAGCAGCCAAATAGGGGGTTATCATGGCTACACCTTC. It encodes CASSQIGGYHGYTF.

CDR3 amino acids: CASSTPGLGRNEQFF. The CDR3 bases are TGTGCCAGTAGTACCCCGGGACTAGGAAGGAATGAGCAGTTCTTC. The gene calls are TRBV19 and TRBJ2-1; TRBD2 matches at 8 bases. The CDR3 covers 15 residues. V lost 4 bases to trimming and J lost 7 bases; unmatched junction nucleotides: 9. Germline assignment: CDR1 LNHDA and CDR2 SQIVND (reference sequence).

The table lists this clone with a count of one. The chain recombines TRBV2 with TRBJ2-7, with 11 bases fitting TRBD2. Trimming removed 5 bases from V and 6 bases from J; junction bases left unmatched: 9. Germline V CDR1 and CDR2: SNHLY, FYNNEI. The CDR3 totals 15 residues. This CDR3 is CASSLGLAGGREQYF. Here the CDR3 DNA reads TGTGCCAGCAGTTTAGGGCTAGCGGGAGGCCGCGAGCAGTACTTC. Full variable domain (outside the CDR3, taken from reference TRBV2 and TRBJ2-7): EPEVTQTPSHQVTQMGQEVILRCVPISNHLYFYWYRQILGQKVEFLVSFYNNEISEKSEIFDDQFSVERPDGSNFTLKIRSTKLEDSAMYFCASSLGLAGGREQYFGPGTRLTVT.

This clone came up once. The chain carries TRBV5-1 and TRBJ1-4, with 7 positions matching TRBD1. V was pared by 0 bases and J by 7 bases, with 12 bases of the junction left unmatched. The CDR3 extends over 17 amino acids. Per germline, CDR1 SGHRS and CDR2 YFSETQ. The CDR3 here is CASSLVFDVQGGEKLFF. CDR3 coding DNA: TGCGCCAGCAGCTTGGTTTTTGACGTCCAGGGGGGTGAAAAACTGTTTTTT.

The chain recombines TRBV27 with TRBJ1-5; D perhaps matches TRBD1 (5 bases). This CDR3 region has 17 residues. V shed 2 bases and J shed 2 bases, with 16 bases lying between them. The germline CDR1 and CDR2 sequences are MNHEY and SMNVEV (reference sequence). The CDR3 protein is CASSLRPPGIGNQPQHF. In DNA, the CDR3 is TGTGCCAGCAGTTTAAGGCCCCCAGGGATCGGCAATCAGCCCCAGCATTTT.

This clone showed up just a few times. The V call is TRBV28, the J call TRBJ1-5, with D uncertain. The germline V and J ends were trimmed by 5 bases and 6 bases, with 14 bases remaining between them. CDR3 length: 14 amino acids. The germline gives CDR1 MDHEN, CDR2 SYDVKM. CDR3 bases: TGTGCCAGCAGTCCTTGGGAGGGTAGTCAGCCCCAGCATTTT. Translation gives CASSPWEGSQPQHF.

The chain is built from TRBV5-6 and TRBJ1-1; D is possibly TRBD1 (5 bases). The CDR3 covers 12 residues. V was shortened by 0 bases and J by 10 bases, with 10 bases between the two germline ends. In germline, CDR1 is SGHDT, CDR2 YYEEEE. CDR3 protein: CASSLARGSAFF. The CDR3 DNA is TGTGCCAGCAGCTTGGCGCGGGGCTCAGCTTTCTTT.

The chain recombines TRBV7-9 with TRBJ2-1; 9 nucleotides match TRBD1. Germline V gene lookup returns CDR1 SEHNR and CDR2 FQNEAQ (reference sequence). CDR3 size: 16 residues. After removal of 5 bases from V and 5 bases from J, the junction contained 10 bases not matched to a gene. The CDR3 DNA is TGTGCCAGCAGCCGAACAGGGGGCCCTGATAACAATGAGCAGTTCTTC. Translated, it gives CASSRTGGPDNNEQFF.

The J gene is TRBJ1-2, the V gene TRBV6-5, with D possibly matching TRBD1 (6 bases). The length of the CDR3 is 12 residues. V dropped 6 bases and J dropped 5 bases, with 10 bases sitting between them. Germline loops: CDR1 MNHEY, CDR2 SVGAGI. The CDR3 DNA is TGTGCCAGCAGACAGGGATTATATGGCTACACCTTC. Translated: CASRQGLYGYTF.

This clone occurred a few times. This chain joins TRBV28 and TRBJ1-2, with D hard to call. CDR1 is MDHEN and CDR2 is SYDVKM in the germline V gene. Trimming removed 3 bases from V and 3 bases from J, with 5 bases in between. This CDR3 contains 12 residues. CDR3 sequence (DNA): TGTGCCAGCAGTTTCGGGTACTATGGCTACACCTTC. It is translated as CASSFGYYGYTF.

This chain links TRBV6-1 with TRBJ1-3; the match to TRBD1 covers 7 bases. The germline V gene has CDR1 MNHNS and CDR2 SASEGT. This CDR3 is built from 15 residues. The V segment lost 3 bases and the J segment 0 bases; nucleotides outside the gene matches: 2. The CDR3 protein is CASSDPGGSGNTIYF. The CDR3, as DNA: TGTGCCAGCAGTGACCCAGGGGGCTCTGGAAACACCATATATTTT.

The chain couples TRBV7-2 to TRBJ1-5; D might be TRBD1 (6 bases). The V and J ends lost 1 base and 7 bases respectively, with 17 bases between them. The CDR3 has 16 residues. The germline gives CDR1 SGHTA, CDR2 FQGNSA. In DNA form, the CDR3 reads TGTGCCAGCAGCTTAGAGGGTGGTCGAAGGGGGCAGCCCCAGCATTTT. Its translation: CASSLEGGRRGQPQHF.

In its sample, this clone was seen once. The chain joins TRBV9 to TRBJ1-1; D is ambiguous. V was trimmed by 4 bases and J by 4 bases, leaving 11 bases between them. The CDR3 has 13 residues. Germline V gene sequence: CDR1 SGDLS, CDR2 YYNGEE. Here the CDR3 DNA reads TGTGCCAGCAGCCCCCAAAGAGGCACTGAAGCTTTCTTT. Amino acid sequence: CASSPQRGTEAFF.

The CDR3 nucleotides are TGTGCCAGCAGCTTGCGGCAGGCGTTGAGCTCCTACGAGCAGTACTTC. Protein product: CASSLRQALSSYEQYF. This sequence joins TRBV5-6 and TRBJ2-7, with no clear D. The CDR3 has 16 amino acids. The V gene lost 1 base and the J gene lost 0 bases, with 14 bases spanning the gap. Germline CDR1 is SGHDT and CDR2 is YYEEEE.

This clone was found a few times. The chain employs TRBV21-1 and TRBJ2-2; the listed D gene, TRBD1, was not tested against the DNA. TRBV21-1 is an annotated pseudogene. The CDR3 loop spans 19 amino acids. The CDR3: CASPPPSRSGQENTGELFF. The CDR3 DNA sequence: TGTGCCAGCCCCCCCCCTAGTCGATCGGGACAGGAGAACACCGGGGAGCTGTTTTTT.

V usage is TRBV11-2 and J usage is TRBJ2-3, with TRBD2 matching 14 bases. Trimming at V came to 6 bases and at J to 4 bases, leaving 12 bases not matched to a gene. Germline V CDR1 and CDR2: SGHAT, FQNNGV. CDR3 length equals 18 residues. The CDR3 bases are TGTGCCAGCAGTAGTAGGACTAGCGGGGGGTTCGTCGCAGATACGCAGTATTTT. Translating it yields CASSSRTSGGFVADTQYF.

This rearrangement joins TRBV9 to TRBJ2-7; 10 bases are shared with TRBD1. CDR1 is SGDLS, CDR2 YYNGEE, per germline. This CDR3 has 15 amino acids. The junction had 11 bases not matched to a gene; V was cut back by 5 bases and J by 6 bases. The CDR3 sequence: CASSPGTGVSFEQYF. The CDR3 DNA reads TGTGCCAGCAGTCCTGGGACAGGGGTGTCTTTCGAGCAGTACTTC.

This rearrangement joins TRBV7-9 to TRBJ1-5, with D hard to call. This CDR3 comprises 14 residues. The germline V gene has CDR1 SEHNR and CDR2 FQNEAQ (reference sequence). Trimming pared 5 bases from V and 0 bases from J, leaving 8 bases between. The CDR3 DNA is TGTGCCAGCAGCGAGAGCTATAGCAATCAGCCCCAGCATTTT. Encoded protein: CASSESYSNQPQHF.

The J gene is TRBJ1-5, the V gene TRBV25-1; D perhaps matches TRBD1 (6 bases). The CDR3 loop spans 13 amino acids. Germline V gene lookup returns CDR1 MGHDK and CDR2 SYGVNS. V dropped 4 bases and J dropped 2 bases, with 6 bases sitting between them. CDR3 bases: TGTGCCAGCAGTGCAGGGGGCAATCAGCCCCAGCATTTT. It encodes CASSAGGNQPQHF.

The CDR3 reads CASSPRGDRSSSGANVLTF. CDR3 in DNA: TGTGCCAGCAGCCCTAGGGGCGACAGGTCAAGCTCTGGGGCCAACGTCCTGACTTTC. This chain uses TRBV7-3 with TRBJ2-6; a weak D match, TRBD1 (6 bases). In germline, CDR1 is SGHTA, CDR2 FQGTGA. The CDR3 sequence is 19 residues long. Between the trimmed V and J ends, which lost 5 bases and 0 bases, there was a span of 20 bases.

The chain uses TRBV4-3 and TRBJ2-3; possibly TRBD2 for D (6 bases). CDR1 LGHNA and CDR2 YSLEER come from the germline V gene. The germline V and J ends were trimmed by 0 bases and 4 bases, with 17 bases remaining between them. There are 17 residues in the CDR3. CDR3 residues: CASSQDWGREAADTQYF. CDR3 in DNA: TGCGCCAGCAGCCAAGATTGGGGAAGGGAGGCGGCAGATACGCAGTATTTT.

The J gene is TRBJ2-2, the V gene TRBV6-5; 7 positions agree with TRBD2. V shed 6 bases, J shed 7 bases, and the junction held 8 bases outside the gene matches. CDR1 is MNHEY and CDR2 is SVGAGI in the germline V gene. This CDR3 spans 14 amino acids. The chain's CDR3 is CASRLGSGVGELFF. In DNA form, the CDR3 reads TGTGCCAGCAGATTAGGGAGCGGGGTCGGGGAGCTGTTTTTT.